The 30 T cell receptor beta chains reported below all come from one sample, sequenced in a study of cytomegalovirus exposure and HLA in healthy donors. PCR employed 60 Vbeta and 13 Jbeta primers. Libraries were prepared by immunoSEQ multiplex PCR; TCRdb keeps only in-frame clonotypes and omits some of them. The repertoire holds about 140,000 clones, nearly 85% seen once, with around 3.7% in the top ten. The specimen sequenced was PBMCs. Receptors originate from a male donor in good health and CMV-seronegative.

The genes are TRBV18 and TRBJ2-7; no definite D call. The CDR3 has 13 amino acids. The germline V gene encodes CDR1 KGHSH and CDR2 LQKENI. Trimming stripped 4 bases from V and 4 bases from J, with 11 bases between. The CDR3 is CASSLADSYEQYF. The CDR3 nucleotides are TGTGCCAGCTCACTGGCAGACTCTTACGAGCAGTACTTC.

V usage is TRBV9 and J usage is TRBJ2-1; TRBD2 matches at 7 bases. J gave up 9 bases and V 2 bases, and 8 bases lay outside the gene matches. This CDR3 has 14 amino acids. Germline CDR1 and CDR2: SGDLS and YYNGEE. DNA of the CDR3: TGTGCCAGCAGCGTGGGGAGGGAAAGGGGTGAGCAGTTCTTC. As protein: CASSVGRERGEQFF. Complete variable domain (other parts from reference TRBV9 and TRBJ2-1): DSGVTQTPKHLITATGQRVTLRCSPRSGDLSVYWYQQSLDQGLQFLIQYYNGEERAKGNILERFSAQQFPDLHSELNLSSLELGDSALYFCASSVGRERGEQFFGPGTRLTVL.

The chain carries TRBV5-4 and TRBJ2-7; a possible D gene is TRBD1 (6 bases). Looked up from germline, CDR1 is SGHNT and CDR2 is YYREEE (reference sequence). There are 15 residues in the CDR3. Trimming stripped 4 bases from V and 3 bases from J, with 17 bases between. CDR3 sequence: CASSTLTGIDYEQYF. CDR3 coding DNA: TGTGCCAGCAGCACTTTGACAGGCATTGACTACGAGCAGTACTTC.

The V gene is TRBV5-1, the J gene TRBJ2-3, with 10 nucleotides matching TRBD1. CDR1 is SGHRS, CDR2 YFSETQ, per germline. Trimming cost V 5 bases and J 3 bases; bases outside gene matches: 6. CDR3 length: 15 residues. The CDR3 protein is CASSYRDRGTDTQYF. The CDR3 region has the DNA TGCGCCAGCAGTTACCGGGACAGGGGAACAGATACGCAGTATTTT.

The chain joins TRBV7-6 to TRBJ1-3; D remains unclear. The V and J ends lost 5 bases and 2 bases respectively, with 10 bases between them. The CDR3 extends over 14 amino acids. Germline values: CDR1 SGHVS, CDR2 FNYEAQ. The CDR3 reads CASSLVSPGNTIYF. The CDR3 region has the DNA TGTGCCAGCAGCCTTGTTTCCCCTGGAAACACCATATATTTT.

The rearrangement joins TRBV6-5 to TRBJ2-3; TRBD1 is a possible D gene (5 bases). The germline V and J ends were trimmed by 3 bases and 2 bases, with 12 bases remaining between them. The CDR3 loop spans 15 amino acids. In germline, CDR1 is MNHEY, CDR2 SVGAGI. CDR3 region: CASSYRGSITDTQYF. Here the CDR3 DNA reads TGTGCCAGCAGTTATAGGGGATCAATCACAGATACGCAGTATTTT.

The rearrangement links TRBV7-9 to TRBJ2-7; TRBD2 aligns across 7 bases. The germline V gene has CDR1 SEHNR and CDR2 FQNEAQ (reference sequence). V shed 3 bases, J shed 6 bases, and the junction held 8 bases outside the gene matches. The CDR3 contains 14 residues. The CDR3 DNA reads TGTGCCAGCAGCTTGGGAGGGACCCTACTCGAGCAGTACTTC. Protein sequence: CASSLGGTLLEQYF.

This chain links TRBV7-2 with TRBJ2-5, with 13 bases aligning to TRBD2. Looked up from germline, CDR1 is SGHTA and CDR2 is FQGNSA. The CDR3 runs to 15 residues. V lost 3 bases to trimming and J lost 4 bases; unmatched junction nucleotides: 2. CDR3 sequence reads: CASSLRLAGGETQYF. The CDR3 nucleotides read TGTGCCAGCAGCTTGCGACTAGCGGGAGGAGAGACCCAGTACTTC.

The V and J genes are TRBV11-2 and TRBJ2-7, with 10 bases that match TRBD1. The length of the CDR3 is 16 residues. The germline gives CDR1 SGHAT, CDR2 FQNNGV. V dropped 5 bases and J dropped 7; count of bases not matched to a gene: 14. CDR3 in DNA: TGTGCCAGCAGCGAGTGGGTCGGGACAGGGGTAGGGGAGCAGTACTTC. It specifies CASSEWVGTGVGEQYF. The full variable domain, with the rest looked up from reference TRBV11-2 and TRBJ2-7, is EAGVAQSPRYKIIEKRQSVAFWCNPISGHATLYWYQQILGQGPKLLIQFQNNGVVDDSQLPKDRFSAERLKGVDSTLKIQPAKLEDSAVYLCASSEWVGTGVGEQYFGPGTRLTVT.

CDR3 amino acids: CASGREIYNEQFF. CDR3 coding DNA: TGTGCTAGTGGACGGGAGATCTACAATGAGCAGTTCTTC. The chain is built from TRBV12-5 and TRBJ2-1, with a tentative D call TRBD2 (6 bases). The ends were cut back, 6 bases at V and 3 bases at J, with 9 bases in the middle. CDR3 length: 13 amino acids. Per the germline V gene, CDR1 is LGHNT and CDR2 is FRNRAP. Together with reference TRBV12-5 and TRBJ2-1, the CDR3 gives the full variable domain: DARVTQTPRHKVTEMGQEVTMRCQPILGHNTVFWYRQTMMQGLELLAYFRNRAPLDDSGMPKDRFSAEMPDATLATLKIQPSEPRDSAVYFCASGREIYNEQFFGPGTRLTVL.

CDR3 DNA: TGTGCCAGCACCACAACTTCGGGGGGATTCATTCAGCCCCAGCATTTT. Translating it yields CASTTTSGGFIQPQHF. The genes are TRBV28 and TRBJ1-5; D is perhaps TRBD1 (5 bases). In germline, CDR1 is MDHEN, CDR2 SYDVKM. This CDR3 comprises 16 residues. V was cut by 7 bases and J by 6 bases, with 22 bases left in between.

This chain uses TRBV15 with TRBJ2-1, with TRBD1 identical over 7 bases. The V gene's germline CDR1 is LNHNV and CDR2 YYDKDF (reference sequence). The CDR3 totals 14 residues. The V and J ends lost 0 bases and 8 bases, in that order; junction bases with no gene match: 4. The CDR3 here is CATSRDRDRDEQFF. The CDR3 bases are TGTGCCACCAGCAGAGATCGAGACAGGGATGAGCAGTTCTTC. Filled out from reference TRBV15 and TRBJ2-1, the complete variable domain reads DAMVIQNPRYQVTQFGKPVTLSCSQTLNHNVMYWYQQKSSQAPKLLFHYYDKDFNNEADTPDNFQSRRPNTSFCFLDIRSPGLGDTAMYLCATSRDRDRDEQFFGPGTRLTVL.

The chain is built from TRBV5-5 and TRBJ2-7; D unclear. Looked up from germline, CDR1 is SGHKS and CDR2 is YYEKEE (reference sequence). The CDR3 is made up of 13 amino acids. V lost 0 bases, J lost 4 bases, and 8 bases lay in between. In DNA, the CDR3 is TGTGCCAGCAGCTTGGGTCCGGAGTACGAGCAGTACTTC. Protein sequence: CASSLGPEYEQYF.

The CDR3 nucleotides are TGTGCCAGCAGCGTAGCTTCGGGACAGGGGCCGTACACTGAAGCTTTCTTT. Translation gives CASSVASGQGPYTEAFF. V is TRBV9 and J is TRBJ1-1, with 10 positions matching TRBD1. The CDR3 sequence is 17 residues long. V gave up 0 bases and J gave up 3 bases; unmatched junction bases: 8. CDR1 and CDR2 from the germline V gene are SGDLS and YYNGEE.

V gene TRBV18 combines with J gene TRBJ2-5, with TRBD2 identical over 8 bases. Germline V gene lookup returns CDR1 KGHSH and CDR2 LQKENI. The CDR3 runs to 16 residues. The V gene end was trimmed by 0 bases and the J gene end by 5 bases; junction bases not matched to a gene: 8. The CDR3 nucleotides read TGTGCCAGCTCACCACCGGGGACTAGTACTTTGGAGACCCAGTACTTC. It encodes CASSPPGTSTLETQYF.

The chain joins TRBV18 to TRBJ2-3, with 8 bases that match TRBD2. The CDR3 covers 15 residues. V dropped 4 bases and J dropped 6; count of bases not matched to a gene: 9. Germline CDR1 and CDR2: KGHSH and LQKENI. This CDR3 reads CASSRSWASGDTQYF. CDR3 nucleotides: TGTGCCAGCTCACGTTCGTGGGCTAGCGGGGATACGCAGTATTTT. The full variable domain, rest sourced from reference TRBV18 and TRBJ2-3, is NAGVMQNPRHLVRRRGQEARLRCSPMKGHSHVYWYRQLPEEGLKFMVYLQKENIIDESGMPKERFSAEFPKEGPSILRIQQVVRGDSAAYFCASSRSWASGDTQYFGPGTRLTVL.

The CDR3 DNA follows: TGTGCCAGCAGCGTAGCCGACGGAGTCGGGGAGACCCAGTACTTC. Amino acid sequence: CASSVADGVGETQYF. The gene calls are TRBV9 and TRBJ2-5, with no clear D. Germline lookup yields CDR1 SGDLS and CDR2 YYNGEE. With 0 bases removed from V and 5 bases from J, the gap between germline ends came to 14 bases. The CDR3 is 15 amino acids.

This clone was detected a few times. This chain uses TRBV30 with TRBJ2-7; a possible D gene is TRBD2 (5 bases). The V end lost 4 bases, the J end lost 0 bases, and 25 bases lay between the germline ends. From germline, CDR1 is GTSNPN and CDR2 SVGIG (reference sequence). CDR3 length: 18 residues. The CDR3 here is CAWNPCLAPGNTSYEQYF. The CDR3 DNA reads as TGTGCCTGGAACCCATGCCTCGCCCCCGGGAATACCTCCTACGAGCAGTACTTC. Using reference TRBV30 and TRBJ2-7 for the parts outside the CDR3, the full variable domain is SQTIHQWPATLVQPVGSPLSLECTVEGTSNPNLYWYRQAAGRGLQLLFYSVGIGQISSEVPQNLSASRPQDRQFILSSKKLLLSDSGFYLCAWNPCLAPGNTSYEQYFGPGTRLTVT.

The genes are TRBV6-1 and TRBJ1-2; 10 bases agree with TRBD1. This CDR3 has 12 residues. The trim removed 6 bases at V and 6 bases at J, leaving 1 base unmatched. The germline V gene encodes CDR1 MNHNS and CDR2 SASEGT. CDR3 coding DNA: TGTGCCAGCAGGGGGACAGGGGATGGCTACACCTTC. Its protein is CASRGTGDGYTF.

The rearrangement links TRBV7-9 to TRBJ2-7; D might be TRBD2 (6 bases). The germline V gene has CDR1 SEHNR and CDR2 FQNEAQ (reference sequence). V was cut by 3 bases and J by 6 bases, with 12 bases left in between. The CDR3 extends over 13 amino acids. This CDR3 reads CASSFISGGEQYF. The CDR3 DNA follows: TGTGCCAGCAGCTTCATCTCCGGGGGCGAGCAGTACTTC.

This chain connects TRBV7-2 to TRBJ1-5; 7 positions agree with TRBD1. Germline V gene sequence: CDR1 SGHTA, CDR2 FQGNSA. With 4 bases clipped from V and 8 bases from J, the junction kept 11 bases outside the gene matches. This CDR3 spans 15 amino acids. This chain's CDR3 is CASSSGGQRSEPQHF. CDR3 bases: TGTGCCAGCAGCTCTGGGGGACAGAGGTCGGAGCCCCAGCATTTT.

V and J are TRBV7-9 and TRBJ2-1; 12 positions agree with TRBD2. The CDR3 spans 17 residues. With 5 bases clipped from V and 4 bases from J, the junction kept 9 bases outside the gene matches. Germline V gene sequence: CDR1 SEHNR, CDR2 FQNEAQ (reference sequence). The CDR3 is CASSPTTSGSWYNEQFF. The CDR3 DNA reads TGTGCCAGCAGCCCAACGACTAGCGGGAGTTGGTACAATGAGCAGTTCTTC.

The J gene is TRBJ2-3, the V gene TRBV7-9, with D possibly being TRBD2 (6 bases). The CDR3 extends over 17 amino acids. CDR1 SEHNR and CDR2 FQNEAQ come from the germline V gene (reference sequence). The germline V and J ends were trimmed by 0 bases and 0 bases, with 13 bases remaining between them. CDR3 sequence reads: CASSLARGANSTDTQYF. CDR3 nucleotides: TGTGCCAGCAGCTTAGCGCGGGGTGCAAATAGCACAGATACGCAGTATTTT.

The genes are TRBV28 and TRBJ2-7; 8 nucleotides agree with TRBD1. The V segment lost 4 bases and the J segment 4 bases; nucleotides outside the gene matches: 6. The CDR3 totals 14 residues. In germline, CDR1 is MDHEN, CDR2 SYDVKM. This CDR3 reads CASSSGTGIYEQYF. The DNA for the CDR3 is TGTGCCAGCAGTTCCGGGACAGGAATATACGAGCAGTACTTC.

In the case of this clone: The same CDR3 arises from other DNA sequences in this sample as well. This chain joins TRBV20-1 and TRBJ2-7; 7 nucleotides match TRBD2. In germline, CDR1 is DFQATT, CDR2 SNEGSKA (reference sequence). The V segment lost 4 bases and the J segment 4 bases; nucleotides outside the gene matches: 1. This CDR3 has 11 residues. CDR3 nucleotides: TGCAGTGCTACGGGACTATACGAGCAGTACTTC. Translation gives CSATGLYEQYF.

This clone was seen a handful of times. The chain links TRBV6-1 to TRBJ2-7; TRBD1 matches at 10 bases. The V and J ends lost 4 bases and 5 bases, in that order; junction bases with no gene match: 8. Germline V CDR1 and CDR2: MNHNS, SASEGT. The CDR3 sequence is 15 residues long. The CDR3 sequence: CASSGGTGVLHEQYF. The CDR3 bases are TGTGCCAGCAGTGGGGGGACAGGGGTGCTCCACGAGCAGTACTTC.

The chain uses TRBV7-9 and TRBJ1-1; TRBD1 is a possible D gene (5 bases). Trimming removed 1 base from V and 0 bases from J, with 9 bases in between. This CDR3 has 15 amino acids. Per the germline V gene, CDR1 is SEHNR and CDR2 is FQNEAQ (reference sequence). The CDR3 DNA reads as TGTGCCAGCAGCTTAGGGACACTGATGAACACTGAAGCTTTCTTT. Translation: CASSLGTLMNTEAFF.

The CDR3 region is CAITEPGEGNEQFF. CDR3 DNA: TGTGCCATCACCGAGCCGGGAGAGGGCAATGAGCAGTTCTTC. The V and J genes are TRBV18 and TRBJ2-1; TRBD2 might be the D (6 bases). Germline V lookup: CDR1 KGHSH, CDR2 LQKENI. V was shortened by 10 bases and J by 6 bases, with 19 bases between the two germline ends. The CDR3 is 14 residues long.

The V call is TRBV6-5, the J call TRBJ2-5; D is uncertain. The length of the CDR3 is 14 residues. V dropped 0 bases and J dropped 2 bases, with 7 bases sitting between them. Germline CDR1 and CDR2: MNHEY and SVGAGI. The CDR3 spells CASSYSISQETQYF. The CDR3 region has the DNA TGTGCCAGCAGTTACTCGATCAGTCAAGAGACCCAGTACTTC.

The chain employs TRBV4-2 and TRBJ1-2; D gene ambiguous. The CDR3 is made up of 12 amino acids. V shed 1 base and J shed 9 bases, with 9 bases lying between them. Germline CDR1 is LGHNA and CDR2 is YNFKEQ. The CDR3 nucleotides are TGTGCCAGCAGCCAAGTCGAGGGCCGCTACACCTTC. Its protein is CASSQVEGRYTF.